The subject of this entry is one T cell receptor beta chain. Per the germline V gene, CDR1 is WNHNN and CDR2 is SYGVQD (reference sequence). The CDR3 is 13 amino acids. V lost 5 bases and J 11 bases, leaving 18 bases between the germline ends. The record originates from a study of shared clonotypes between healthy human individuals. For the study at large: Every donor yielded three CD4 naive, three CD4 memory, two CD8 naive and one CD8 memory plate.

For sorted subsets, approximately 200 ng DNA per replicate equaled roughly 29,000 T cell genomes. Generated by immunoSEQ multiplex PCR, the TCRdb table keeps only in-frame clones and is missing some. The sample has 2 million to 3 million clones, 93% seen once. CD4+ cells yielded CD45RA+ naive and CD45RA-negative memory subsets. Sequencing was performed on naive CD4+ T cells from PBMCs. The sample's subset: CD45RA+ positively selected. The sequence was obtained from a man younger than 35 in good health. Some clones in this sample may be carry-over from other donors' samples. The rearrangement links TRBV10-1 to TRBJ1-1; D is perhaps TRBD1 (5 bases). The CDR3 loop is CASSSNPGANAFF. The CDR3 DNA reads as TGCGCCAGCAGTTCTAACCCCGGGGCGAATGCTTTCTTT.